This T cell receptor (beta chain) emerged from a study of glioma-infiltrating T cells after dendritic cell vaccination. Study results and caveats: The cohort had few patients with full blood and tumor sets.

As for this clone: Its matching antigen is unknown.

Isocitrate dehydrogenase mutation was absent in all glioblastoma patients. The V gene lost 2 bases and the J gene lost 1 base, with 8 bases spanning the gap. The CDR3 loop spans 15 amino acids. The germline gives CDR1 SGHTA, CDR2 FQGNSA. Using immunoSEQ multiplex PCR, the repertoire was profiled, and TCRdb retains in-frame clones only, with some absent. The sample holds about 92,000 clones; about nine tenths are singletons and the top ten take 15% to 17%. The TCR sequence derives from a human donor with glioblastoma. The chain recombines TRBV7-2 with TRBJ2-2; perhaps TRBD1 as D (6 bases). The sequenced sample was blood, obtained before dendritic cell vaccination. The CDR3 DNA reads TGTGCCAGCAGCTTACCGGGACAGAACACCGGGGAGCTGTTTTTT. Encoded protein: CASSLPGQNTGELFF.